This TCR beta chain was sequenced during a study of cytomegalovirus exposure and HLA in healthy donors. Overall study findings and caveats: Rare TCR sequences predominated, though certain public TCRs were found in many donors. It was reported that the classifier diagnosed cytomegalovirus status with high specificity and sensitivity in both the original and validation cohorts.

This clone was counted a single time. What it binds is not known. Measured with immunoSEQ multiplex PCR; TCRdb has only the in-frame clones, and not every one. The sample yields about 110,000 clones, about 92% seen once. V lost 5 bases and J 4 bases, leaving 15 bases between the germline ends. CDR1 is LGHNT, CDR2 FRNRAP, per germline. CDR3 length: 14 residues. The specimen was PBMCs. The clonotype originates from a woman aged 18-35 years in good health and CMV-seronegative. The rearrangement joins TRBV12-5 to TRBJ2-7, with unresolved D. Written as DNA, the CDR3 is TGTGCTAGTGGTCTCGCTCCCACAGATTACGAGCAGTACTTC. Its translation: CASGLAPTDYEQYF.